A single sample is the source of the 16 T cell receptor beta chains below, sequenced in a study of T-cell reconstitution after alpha-beta-depleted transplantation in children. Broader study findings: From newly produced T cells came most of the T-cell counts and diversity one year after transplant.

Preparation of the TCRbeta library used unique molecular identifiers. TCRdb reprocessed the PCR reads via MiXCR and lists one record per CDR3 protein. The data show around 270,000 distinct CDR3 sequences, roughly 7.8% seen once. These receptors lack a known antigen. The specimen comprised peripheral blood, sampled 360 days after TCRalphabeta/CD19-depleted stem cell transplant. Source of these receptors: a female patient between 2 and 15 years old who had a stem cell transplant for Fanconi anemia, so the T cells may come from the graft donor.

This clonotype has just a few counts. One end of the junction fails to match germline, which may point to a read error. This sequence joins TRBV5-1 and TRBJ2-3, with no clear D. The CDR3 length is 14 residues. Germline V gene data show CDR1 as SGHRS and CDR2 as YFSETQ. CDR3 region: CACSLVPGTDTQYF. As DNA, the CDR3 is TGCGCCTGCAGCCTGGTGCCGGGCACAGATACGCAGTATTTT.

The gene calls are TRBV20-1 and TRBJ1-5; 7 nucleotides line up with TRBD1. CDR1 and CDR2 from the germline V gene are DFQATT and SNEGSKA (reference sequence). The CDR3 extends over 13 amino acids. J lost 4 bases, V lost 4 bases, and 4 bases had no gene match. CDR3 amino acids: CSATGTANQPQHF. The CDR3 nucleotides are TGCAGTGCTACTGGGACAGCAAATCAGCCCCAGCATTTT.

This clonotype has at least ten counts. This chain connects TRBV7-2 to TRBJ2-7, with 7 bases aligning to TRBD1. The V segment lost 5 bases and the J segment 1 base; nucleotides outside the gene matches: 8. This CDR3 is built from 15 residues. Germline-derived CDR1 and CDR2 are SGHTA and FQGNSA. The CDR3 DNA reads TGTGCCAGCAGCCCCCTCAGGGACAGATCCTACGAGCAGTACTTC. It encodes CASSPLRDRSYEQYF.

This clonotype occurred a few times. This rearrangement joins TRBV10-2 to TRBJ2-1; D not certain. The germline V and J ends were trimmed by 8 bases and 5 bases, with 4 bases remaining between them. The CDR3 has 10 amino acids. CDR1 and CDR2 from the germline V gene are WSHSY and SAAADI. The CDR3 spells CASGHNEQFF. CDR3 in DNA: TGCGCCAGCGGACACAATGAGCAGTTCTTC.

The rearrangement joins TRBV7-2 to TRBJ1-4; TRBD1 aligns across 8 bases. Trimming at V came to 0 bases and at J to 7 bases, leaving 4 bases not matched to a gene. Germline loops: CDR1 SGHTA, CDR2 FQGNSA. This CDR3 is built from 15 residues. CDR3 coding DNA: TGTGCCAGCAGCTTAGCGGGGACAGGAGCTGAAAAACTGTTTTTT. This sequence encodes CASSLAGTGAEKLFF.

The table lists this clonotype with many counts. The rearrangement joins TRBV27 to TRBJ2-5; perhaps TRBD2 as D (6 bases). V lost 6 bases to trimming and J lost 5 bases, with 16 bases between them. In germline, CDR1 is MNHEY, CDR2 SMNVEV (reference sequence). This CDR3 contains 14 residues. CDR3 DNA sequence: TGTGCCAGCAGCCAAACCGGGACTGGGGAGACCCAGTACTTC. Translation gives CASSQTGTGETQYF.

This clonotype was seen many times. This chain connects TRBV6-5 to TRBJ1-3; D gene uncertain. The germline V gene encodes CDR1 MNHEY and CDR2 SVGAGI. V gave up 0 bases and J gave up 2 bases, with 14 bases separating them. The CDR3 length is 17 residues. The CDR3 reads CASSYSETGRTGNTIYF. The CDR3 DNA reads TGTGCCAGCAGTTACTCGGAGACCGGGAGGACTGGAAACACCATATATTTT.

This clonotype was seen ten or more times. V and J are TRBV25-1 and TRBJ2-3; 8 bases match TRBD2. The ends lost 5 bases at V and 5 bases at J; junction bases unmatched: 9. CDR3 length: 15 amino acids. From germline, CDR1 is MGHDK and CDR2 SYGVNS. The CDR3 bases are TGTGCCAGCAGTCTGTATAGCGGGGAGGTAGATACGCAGTATTTT. Translated: CASSLYSGEVDTQYF.

In its sample, this clonotype was seen many times. The rearrangement joins TRBV5-6 to TRBJ2-1, with D uncertain. The CDR3 length is 11 residues. Germline V gene data show CDR1 as SGHDT and CDR2 as YYEEEE. Trimming left V 4 bases short and J 10 bases short, with 9 bases between. The CDR3 is CASSHTREQFF. CDR3 in DNA: TGTGCCAGCAGCCATACTCGGGAGCAGTTCTTC.

In the case of this clonotype: Mismatch with germline at one junction end may stem from a read error. This chain connects TRBV3-1 to TRBJ1-5, with no clear D. The CDR3 sequence is 15 residues long. Germline values: CDR1 LGHDT, CDR2 YNNKEL (reference sequence). CDR3 sequence: CACSQEVGCNQPQHF. The DNA for the CDR3 is TGTGCCTGCAGCCAAGAGGTCGGTTGCAATCAGCCCCAGCATTTT.

There are many counts of this clonotype. The gene calls are TRBV10-3 and TRBJ1-1; D unresolved. CDR1 and CDR2 (germline): ENHRY, SYGVKD. V dropped 6 bases and J dropped 5 bases, with 16 bases sitting between them. CDR3 length equals 14 residues. CDR3 residues: CAIRYSDPGTEAFF. In nucleotides, the CDR3 is TGTGCCATCAGATATTCAGACCCTGGGACTGAAGCTTTCTTT.

This clonotype was seen at least ten times. The V and J genes are TRBV5-1 and TRBJ1-4; 10 bases are a match to TRBD1. V lost 6 bases, J lost 8 bases, and 7 bases stayed unmatched. Germline V gene lookup returns CDR1 SGHRS and CDR2 YFSETQ. This CDR3 spans 14 amino acids. CDR3 sequence reads: CASKTGQGSEKLFF. The CDR3 DNA is TGCGCCAGCAAAACGGGACAGGGGAGCGAAAAACTGTTTTTT.

V is TRBV27 and J is TRBJ2-1; D might be TRBD1 or TRBD2, each matching 5 bases. Trimming removed 3 bases at V and 5 bases at J, with 20 bases between. Germline CDR1 MNHEY, CDR2 SMNVEV (reference sequence). The CDR3 length is 17 residues. The CDR3 nucleotides are TGTGCCAGCAGTTTTAAGGGGCTGGACTTATCCGACAATGAGCAGTTCTTC. It translates to CASSFKGLDLSDNEQFF.

This clonotype appeared many times. The chain links TRBV27 to TRBJ2-3; D is unclear. Germline assignment: CDR1 MNHEY and CDR2 SMNVEV (reference sequence). V lost 6 bases and J lost 4, with 11 bases in between. The CDR3 totals 13 residues. CDR3 amino acids: CASRRNVPDTQYF. The DNA for the CDR3 is TGTGCCAGCAGGCGCAACGTTCCAGATACGCAGTATTTT.

This clonotype was observed a handful of times. The chain recombines TRBV24-1 with TRBJ2-5; D may be TRBD1 (6 bases). CDR1 and CDR2 from the germline V gene are KGHDR and SFDVKD. This CDR3 region has 20 residues. The ends were cut back, 1 base at V and 1 base at J, with 24 bases in the middle. The chain's CDR3 is CATSDFEGLGVQGFQETQYF. The CDR3 DNA reads as TGTGCCACCAGTGATTTTGAGGGGTTGGGTGTACAGGGCTTCCAAGAGACCCAGTACTTC.

Many counts were recorded for this clonotype. This rearrangement joins TRBV11-1 to TRBJ2-1; D is possibly TRBD1 or TRBD2 (6 bases each). This CDR3 has 20 amino acids. The germline V and J ends were trimmed by 4 bases and 0 bases, with 25 bases remaining between them. Per the germline V gene, CDR1 is SGHAT and CDR2 is FQDESV (reference sequence). The CDR3 DNA reads TGTGCCAGCAGCTCTTTATTAGGGGGGCCCGGGGGTAGCTCCTACAATGAGCAGTTCTTC. Translated, it gives CASSSLLGGPGGSSYNEQFF.